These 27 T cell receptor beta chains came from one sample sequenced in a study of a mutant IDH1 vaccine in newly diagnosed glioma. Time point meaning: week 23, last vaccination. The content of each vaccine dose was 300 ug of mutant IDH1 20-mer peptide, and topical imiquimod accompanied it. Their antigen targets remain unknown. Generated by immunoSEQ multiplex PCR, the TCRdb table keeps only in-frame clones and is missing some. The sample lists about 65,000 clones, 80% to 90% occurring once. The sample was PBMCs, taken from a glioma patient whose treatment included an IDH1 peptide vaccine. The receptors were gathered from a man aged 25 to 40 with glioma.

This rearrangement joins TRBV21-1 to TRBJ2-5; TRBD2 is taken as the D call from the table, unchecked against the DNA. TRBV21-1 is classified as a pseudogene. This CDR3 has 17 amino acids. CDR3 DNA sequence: TGTGCCAGCAGCAAAGAACTACCACCGGGACTTCAAGAGACCCAGTACTTC. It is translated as CASSKELPPGLQETQYF.

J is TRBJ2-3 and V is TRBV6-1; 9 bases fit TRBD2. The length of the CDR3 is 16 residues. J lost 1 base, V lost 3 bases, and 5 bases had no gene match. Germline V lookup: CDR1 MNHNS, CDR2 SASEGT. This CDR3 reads CASSDLAGSGTDTQYF. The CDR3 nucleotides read TGTGCCAGCAGTGACCTAGCGGGGTCAGGCACAGATACGCAGTATTTT.

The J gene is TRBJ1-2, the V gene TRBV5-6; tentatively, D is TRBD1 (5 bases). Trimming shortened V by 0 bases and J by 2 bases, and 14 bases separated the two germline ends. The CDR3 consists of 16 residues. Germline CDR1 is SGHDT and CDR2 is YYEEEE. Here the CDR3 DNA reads TGTGCCAGCAGCTTGGCTGGTCTGGGGCGAAACTATGGCTACACCTTC. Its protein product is CASSLAGLGRNYGYTF. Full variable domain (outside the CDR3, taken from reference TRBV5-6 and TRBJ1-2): DAGVTQSPTHLIKTRGQQVTLRCSPKSGHDTVSWYQQALGQGPQFIFQYYEEEERQRGNFPDRFSGHQFPNYSSELNVNALLLGDSALYLCASSLAGLGRNYGYTFGSGTRLTVV.

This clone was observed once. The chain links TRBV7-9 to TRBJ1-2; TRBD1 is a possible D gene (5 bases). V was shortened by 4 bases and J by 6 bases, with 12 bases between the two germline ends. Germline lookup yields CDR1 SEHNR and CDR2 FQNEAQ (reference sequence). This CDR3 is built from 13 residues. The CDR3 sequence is CASSSRVTDGYTF. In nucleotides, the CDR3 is TGTGCCAGCAGCTCCAGGGTAACGGATGGCTACACCTTC.

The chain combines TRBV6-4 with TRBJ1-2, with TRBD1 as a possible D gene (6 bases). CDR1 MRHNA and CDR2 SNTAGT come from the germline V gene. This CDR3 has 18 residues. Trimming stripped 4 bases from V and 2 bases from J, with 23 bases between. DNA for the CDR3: TGTGCCAGCAGTGGGGAAGACAGGCCCGCCAGTATCAACTATGGCTACACCTTC. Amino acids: CASSGEDRPASINYGYTF.

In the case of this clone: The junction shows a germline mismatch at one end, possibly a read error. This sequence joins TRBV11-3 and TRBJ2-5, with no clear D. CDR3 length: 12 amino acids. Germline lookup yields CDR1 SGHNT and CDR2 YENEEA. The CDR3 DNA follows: TGTGCCAGCAGCTTAGGACGAGAGTCCCAGTACTTC. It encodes CASSLGRESQYF.

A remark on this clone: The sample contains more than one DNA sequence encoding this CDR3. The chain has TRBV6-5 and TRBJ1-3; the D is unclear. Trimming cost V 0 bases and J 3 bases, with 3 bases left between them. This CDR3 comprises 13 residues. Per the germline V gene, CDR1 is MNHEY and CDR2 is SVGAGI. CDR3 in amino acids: CASSYSSGNTIYF. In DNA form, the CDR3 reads TGTGCCAGCAGTTACTCGAGTGGAAACACCATATATTTT.

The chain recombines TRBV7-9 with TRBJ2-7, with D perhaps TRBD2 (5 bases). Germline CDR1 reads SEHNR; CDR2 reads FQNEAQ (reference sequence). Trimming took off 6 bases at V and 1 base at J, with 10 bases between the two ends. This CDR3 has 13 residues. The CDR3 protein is CASRGGLSYEQYF. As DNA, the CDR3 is TGTGCCAGCAGAGGCGGACTTTCCTACGAGCAGTACTTC.

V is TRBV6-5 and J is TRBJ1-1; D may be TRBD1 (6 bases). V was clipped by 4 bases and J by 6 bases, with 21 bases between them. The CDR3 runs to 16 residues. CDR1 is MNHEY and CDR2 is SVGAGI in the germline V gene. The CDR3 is CASSSPSTGQYSEAFF. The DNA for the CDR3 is TGTGCCAGCAGTTCCCCCTCCACAGGGCAGTACTCTGAAGCTTTCTTT.

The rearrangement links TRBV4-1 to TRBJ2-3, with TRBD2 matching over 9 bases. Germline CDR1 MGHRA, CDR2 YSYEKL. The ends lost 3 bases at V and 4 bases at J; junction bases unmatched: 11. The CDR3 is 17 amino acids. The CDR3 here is CASSHWVGTSSSDTQYF. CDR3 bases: TGCGCCAGCAGCCATTGGGTAGGGACTAGCAGTTCAGATACGCAGTATTTT.

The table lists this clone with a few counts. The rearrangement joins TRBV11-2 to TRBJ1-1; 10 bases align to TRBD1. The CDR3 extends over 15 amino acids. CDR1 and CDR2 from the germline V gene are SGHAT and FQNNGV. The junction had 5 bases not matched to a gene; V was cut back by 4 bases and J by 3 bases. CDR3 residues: CASSSSDRGDTEAFF. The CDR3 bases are TGTGCCAGCAGCTCCTCGGACAGGGGGGACACTGAAGCTTTCTTT.

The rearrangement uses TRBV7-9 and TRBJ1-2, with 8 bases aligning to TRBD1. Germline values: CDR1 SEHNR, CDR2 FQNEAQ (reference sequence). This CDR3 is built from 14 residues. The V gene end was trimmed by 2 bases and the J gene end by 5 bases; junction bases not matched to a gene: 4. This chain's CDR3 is CASSLPGGAYGYTF. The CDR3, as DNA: TGTGCCAGCAGCTTACCAGGGGGCGCATATGGCTACACCTTC.

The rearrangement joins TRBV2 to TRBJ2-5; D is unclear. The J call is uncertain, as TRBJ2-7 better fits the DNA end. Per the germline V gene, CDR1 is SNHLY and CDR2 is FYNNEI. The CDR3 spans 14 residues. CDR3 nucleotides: TGTGCCAGCAGTGAAGCGGGTGGGTCCTACGAGCAGTACTTC. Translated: CASSEAGGSYEQYF.

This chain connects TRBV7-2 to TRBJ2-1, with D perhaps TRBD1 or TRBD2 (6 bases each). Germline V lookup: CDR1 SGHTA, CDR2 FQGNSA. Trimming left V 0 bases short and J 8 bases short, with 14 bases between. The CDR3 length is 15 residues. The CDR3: CASSLAHGGGDEQFF. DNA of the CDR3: TGTGCCAGCAGCTTAGCGCACGGGGGCGGCGATGAGCAGTTCTTC.

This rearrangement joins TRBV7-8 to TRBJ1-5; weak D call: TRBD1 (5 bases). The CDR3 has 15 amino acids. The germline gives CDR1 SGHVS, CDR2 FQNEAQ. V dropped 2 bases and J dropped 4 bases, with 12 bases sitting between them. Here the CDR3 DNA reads TGTGCCAGCAGCTTACTGGGGACCTATAATCAGCCCCAGCATTTT. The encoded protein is CASSLLGTYNQPQHF.

The CDR3 is CASSLRRTGESNSPLHF. DNA for the CDR3: TGTGCCAGCAGTTTACGCCGGACAGGGGAAAGCAATTCACCCCTCCACTTT. The J gene is TRBJ1-6, the V gene TRBV27; TRBD1 aligns across 9 bases. With 2 bases clipped from V and 7 bases from J, the junction kept 9 bases outside the gene matches. Germline V CDR1 and CDR2: MNHEY, SMNVEV (reference sequence). There are 17 residues in the CDR3.

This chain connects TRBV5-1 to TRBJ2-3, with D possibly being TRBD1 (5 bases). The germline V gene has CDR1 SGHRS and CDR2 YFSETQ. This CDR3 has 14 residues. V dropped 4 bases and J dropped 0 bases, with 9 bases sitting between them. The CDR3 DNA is TGCGCCAGCAGCCCGCAGGGTAGCACAGATACGCAGTATTTT. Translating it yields CASSPQGSTDTQYF.

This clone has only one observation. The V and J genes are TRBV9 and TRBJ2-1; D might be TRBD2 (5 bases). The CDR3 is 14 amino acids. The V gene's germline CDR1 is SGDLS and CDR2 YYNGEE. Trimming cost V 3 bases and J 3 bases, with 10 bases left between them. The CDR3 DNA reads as TGTGCCAGCAGCGGACGACTACTCTACAATGAGCAGTTCTTC. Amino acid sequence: CASSGRLLYNEQFF.

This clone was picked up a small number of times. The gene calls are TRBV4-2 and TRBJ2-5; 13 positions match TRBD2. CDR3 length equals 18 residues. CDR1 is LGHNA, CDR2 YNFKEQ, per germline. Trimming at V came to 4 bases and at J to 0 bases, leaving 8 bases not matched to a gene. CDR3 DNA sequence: TGTGCCAGCAGCCTGACTAGCGGGGGGCCTCTGTACCAAGAGACCCAGTACTTC. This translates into CASSLTSGGPLYQETQYF.

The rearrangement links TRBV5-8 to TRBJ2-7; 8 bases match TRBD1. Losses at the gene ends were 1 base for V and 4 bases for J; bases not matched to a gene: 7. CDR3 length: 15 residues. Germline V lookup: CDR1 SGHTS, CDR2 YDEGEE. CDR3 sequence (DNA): TGTGCCAGCAGCTTGAGGCAGGGGGCCTTTTACGAGCAGTACTTC. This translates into CASSLRQGAFYEQYF.

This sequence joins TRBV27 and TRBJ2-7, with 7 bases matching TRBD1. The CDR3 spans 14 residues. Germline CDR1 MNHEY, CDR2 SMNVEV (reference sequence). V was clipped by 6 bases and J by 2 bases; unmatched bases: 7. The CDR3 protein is CASRSSDRAYEQYF. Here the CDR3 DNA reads TGTGCCAGCAGATCTTCCGACAGGGCCTACGAGCAGTACTTC.

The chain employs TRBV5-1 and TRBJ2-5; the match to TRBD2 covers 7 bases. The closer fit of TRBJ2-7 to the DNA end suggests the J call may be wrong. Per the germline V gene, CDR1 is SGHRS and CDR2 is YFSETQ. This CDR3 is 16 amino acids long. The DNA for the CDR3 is TGCGCCAGCAGCTTGGTTGGCGGGGGAAGCTCCTACGAGCAGTACTTC. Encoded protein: CASSLVGGGSSYEQYF.

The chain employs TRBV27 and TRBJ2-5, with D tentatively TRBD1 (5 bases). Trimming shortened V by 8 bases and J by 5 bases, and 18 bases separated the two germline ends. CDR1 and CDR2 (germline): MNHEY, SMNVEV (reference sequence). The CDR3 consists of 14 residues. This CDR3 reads CASGALGVEETQYF. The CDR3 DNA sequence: TGTGCCAGCGGGGCGCTAGGAGTAGAGGAGACCCAGTACTTC.

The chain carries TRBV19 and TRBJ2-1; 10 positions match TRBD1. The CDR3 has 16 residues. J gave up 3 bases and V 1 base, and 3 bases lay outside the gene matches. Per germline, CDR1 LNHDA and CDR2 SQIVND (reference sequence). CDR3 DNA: TGTGCCAGTAGTATAGTGGGACAGGGGTACTACAATGAGCAGTTCTTC. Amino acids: CASSIVGQGYYNEQFF.

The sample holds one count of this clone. The CDR3: CASSGQGYTDTQYF. In DNA form, the CDR3 reads TGTGCCAGCAGTGGACAGGGGTACACAGATACGCAGTATTTT. The V and J genes are TRBV6-6 and TRBJ2-3; 9 bases line up with TRBD1. CDR1 and CDR2 from the germline V gene are MNHNY and SVGAGI (reference sequence). The CDR3 loop spans 14 amino acids. Trimming took 5 bases from V and 2 from J; bases not matched to a gene: 2.

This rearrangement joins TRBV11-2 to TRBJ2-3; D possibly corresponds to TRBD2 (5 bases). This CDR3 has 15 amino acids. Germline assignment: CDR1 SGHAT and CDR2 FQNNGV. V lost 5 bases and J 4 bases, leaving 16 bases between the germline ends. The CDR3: CASSEGEFSPDTQYF. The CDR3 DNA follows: TGTGCCAGCAGCGAGGGCGAGTTCTCCCCAGATACGCAGTATTTT.

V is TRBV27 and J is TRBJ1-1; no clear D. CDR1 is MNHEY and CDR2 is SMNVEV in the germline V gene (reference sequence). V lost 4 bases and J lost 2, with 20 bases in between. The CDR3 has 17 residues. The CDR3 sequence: CASSSNTGFWGNTEAFF. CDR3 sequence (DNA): TGTGCCAGCAGTTCAAACACCGGGTTCTGGGGAAACACTGAAGCTTTCTTT.